This T cell receptor beta chain came from a study of blood T cell repertoires in COVID-19. The wider study: Spain, Italy and the United States supplied samples that represented acute and convalescent COVID-19. Sources were T cells, B-cell-depleted T cells, or PBMCs; the material itself was cDNA or gDNA.

Per the study methods: Reference gene primer amplification gave estimated nucleated cell counts. Produced via immunoSEQ multiplex PCR; TCRdb's table is partial and in-frame only. The DNA gave D and trimming, while V, J and clone size come from that table. The repertoire holds about 170,000 clones, with more than 75% as singletons. With 8 bases removed from V and 4 bases from J, the gap between germline ends came to 17 bases. This CDR3 is built from 14 residues. In germline, CDR1 is MNHEY, CDR2 SMNVEV (reference sequence). The source of this sequence is a man between 18 and 29 years old with COVID-19, enrolled during active disease. Sequenced: peripheral blood. This chain links TRBV27 with TRBJ1-1, with D perhaps TRBD1 (5 bases). CDR3 sequence (DNA): TGTGCCAGCTCCTCGGCAGGGCTGATCACTGAAGCTTTCTTT. It yields the protein CASSSAGLITEAFF.